Listed below are T cell receptor beta chains from one sample, sequenced in a study of blood T cell repertoires in COVID-19. Profiling relied on immunoSEQ multiplex PCR, and the TCRdb table lists in-frame clones only, not all of them. The table includes 95,000 to 100,000 clones, about 92% detected once. Input material: peripheral blood. The receptors come from a man in his fifties or sixties with active COVID-19. Each CDR3 is given with its conserved first and last residue. The D gene is left open where the match is weak. Not every row has a clone size; where given, it reads once, few, many or a size class.

cdr3_nt cdr3_aa clone_size v_call d_call j_call
TGTGCCAGCAGTTACGTGGGGGGGGCCACCACAGATACGCAGTATTTT CASSYVGGATTDTQYF once TRBV6-6 . TRBJ2-3
TGTGCCAGCAGCCACAGGGGGCTCACTGAAGCTTTCTTT CASSHRGLTEAFF . TRBV3-1/TRBV3-2 TRBD1 TRBJ1-1
TGTGCCATCAGTGCGGGACAGGGAGTCTATGGCTACACCTTC CAISAGQGVYGYTF . TRBV10-3 TRBD1 TRBJ1-2
TGTGCCAGCAGCGTAGCTTCGGGACAGCCTCGCGACGAGCAGTACTTC CASSVASGQPRDEQYF . TRBV9 TRBD1 TRBJ2-7
TGTGCCAGCAGCCTCGACAGGGGTGGGGACAATGAGCAGTTCTTC CASSLDRGGDNEQFF . TRBV6-5 TRBD1 TRBJ2-1
TGTGCCAGCAGCTTAGAATTTTGGGACATACTGTTTTTT CASSLEFWDILFF once TRBV11-2 . TRBJ1-4
TGTGCCAGCGGCCCCTCGATTAGCGGTTTCGCGGATACGCAGTATTTT CASGPSISGFADTQYF . TRBV28 . TRBJ2-3
TGCGCCAGCAGCGGGGCCACAGGGGCCGGGGAGCTGTTTTTT CASSGATGAGELFF . TRBV5-1 TRBD1 TRBJ2-2
TGTGCCAGCAGCCAAGGGGGCTTGAACACTGAAGCTTTCTTT CASSQGGLNTEAFF . TRBV7-8 TRBD1 TRBJ1-1
TGTGCCTCCCGGGGGTCCAGGGAGGCCCTCAAATGGGAACTGTTTTTT CASRGSREALKWELFF . TRBV2 . TRBJ1-4
TGTGCCAGCAGTCTAGTATACAGGGGGCGCAGGGGTGAGCAGTTCTTC CASSLVYRGRRGEQFF . TRBV28 TRBD1 TRBJ2-1
TGTGCCAGCAGGGGACAGCCCTCTGATCAGCCCCAGCATTTT CASRGQPSDQPQHF . TRBV28 TRBD1 TRBJ1-5
TGTGCCAGCCATCGGACAGGGGCCCCCGGGGAGCTGTTTTTT CASHRTGAPGELFF . TRBV19 TRBD1 TRBJ2-2
TGCGCCAGCAGCACTTGGACTAGCGGATACATAACAGATACGCAGTATTTT CASSTWTSGYITDTQYF once TRBV5-1 TRBD2 TRBJ2-3
TGTGCCAGCAGTTTATCGGGACAGGGTTCACCCCTCCACTTT CASSLSGQGSPLHF . TRBV27 TRBD1 TRBJ1-6
TGTGCCAGCAAAATTGACAGGGACACTGAAGCTTTCTTT CASKIDRDTEAFF . TRBV6-5 TRBD1 TRBJ1-1
TGTGCCAGCACTTTCCACATCCAAGAGACCCAGTACTTC CASTFHIQETQYF . TRBV28 . TRBJ2-5
TGCGCCAGCAGCCCACCGACAGGGGGGACTTACGAGCAGTACTTC CASSPPTGGTYEQYF . TRBV5-1 TRBD1 TRBJ2-7
TGTGCCAGCAGCCTCGACTCTCCCCCCGGGGAGCTGTTTTTT CASSLDSPPGELFF . TRBV7-3 . TRBJ2-2
TGTGCCAGCGGGAGGGGAGATACGCAGTATTTT CASGRGDTQYF . TRBV2 TRBD2 TRBJ2-3
TGTGCCAGCAGCTCCGGTCCGCTCACTGAAGCTTTCTTT CASSSGPLTEAFF . TRBV12-3/TRBV12-4 . TRBJ1-1
TGCGCCAGCAGCTTAAGGACAGGGAAGGGCACTGAAGCTTTCTTT CASSLRTGKGTEAFF . TRBV5-1 TRBD1 TRBJ1-1
TGTGCCAGTAGTATCCGACTCACCGGGACTGCCTCCGACGAGCAGTACTTC CASSIRLTGTASDEQYF . TRBV19 . TRBJ2-7
TGCGCCAGCAGCTTGGTGTCCGGGAGGGAGACCCAGTACTTC CASSLVSGRETQYF . TRBV5-1 TRBD2 TRBJ2-5
TGTGCCAGCAGCTTAGCGGACAGGAGGAATGAGCAGTTCTTC CASSLADRRNEQFF . TRBV7-9 TRBD1 TRBJ2-1
TGTGCCAGCAGTTTACGGACAGGGTTTGGCACTGAAGCTTTCTTT CASSLRTGFGTEAFF . TRBV28 TRBD1 TRBJ1-1
TGTGCCTGGATTAGAGTGGGGGCGGACTATGGCTACACCTTC CAWIRVGADYGYTF . TRBV30 . TRBJ1-2
TGTGCCTGGAGTAGAACTTCGGAAGCTTTCTTT CAWSRTSEAFF . TRBV30 . TRBJ1-1
TGTGCCAGCAGTGAAGCGGCCAGGGGCGATGGCTACACCTTC CASSEAARGDGYTF few TRBV6-1 . TRBJ1-2
TGTGCCAGTAGGCTAGGGGGCGGGGCCAACGTCCTGACTTTC CASRLGGGANVLTF . TRBV19 TRBD1 TRBJ2-6
TGCAGTGCTAGGGAGAGGCCCCAGTTCTTC CSARERPQFF . TRBV20-1 . TRBJ2-1
TGTGCCAGCAGTTTAGGACAGGGGAGAGGGAATCAGCCCCAGCATTTT CASSLGQGRGNQPQHF . TRBV28 TRBD1 TRBJ1-5
TGCGCCAGCAGCTCCAGGGACAGCTTTAAGTACCAAGAGACCCAGTACTTC CASSSRDSFKYQETQYF . TRBV5-1 TRBD1 TRBJ2-5
TGTGCCAGCATGGGGTCAAGCCAGGGGGACACTGAAGCTTTCTTT CASMGSSQGDTEAFF . TRBV28 TRBD1 TRBJ1-1
TGCGCCAGCAGCTTGAGGGGGCATGCGCTCGTGGGGAACAATGAGCAGTTCTTC CASSLRGHALVGNNEQFF . TRBV5-1 TRBD1 TRBJ2-1
TGTGCCAGCAGCAACTACTACGAGCAGTACTTC CASSNYYEQYF . TRBV6-2/TRBV6-3 . TRBJ2-7
TGTGCCAGCAGCCTGAGTGACTACGAGCAGTACTTC CASSLSDYEQYF . TRBV7-9 . TRBJ2-7
TGTGCCAGCAGCTTATCCCCTGATCAGCCCCAGCATTTT CASSLSPDQPQHF . TRBV7-9 . TRBJ1-5
TGTGCCAGCACGGAGAGGGAGAAGACCCAGTACTTC CASTEREKTQYF . TRBV2 . TRBJ2-5
TGTGCCAGCGGAATCGGGACTAGCGGGGGCTACGAGCAGTACTTC CASGIGTSGGYEQYF . TRBV11-2 TRBD2 TRBJ2-7
TGTGCCTGGAGGAAATCTAGCGGGAGGGTTTCCTACAATGAGCAGTTCTTC CAWRKSSGRVSYNEQFF . TRBV30 TRBD2 TRBJ2-1
TGTGCCAGCAGCTTAGCACATAGCAATCAGCCCCAGCATTTT CASSLAHSNQPQHF . TRBV7-8 . TRBJ1-5
TGTGCCAGCAGCTTGGGCAGGGGGCTGGTCAATGAGCAGTTCTTC CASSLGRGLVNEQFF . TRBV7-9 TRBD1 TRBJ2-1
TGTGCCAGCACCACTCTCCGAACAGGTAGCTCCTACGAGCAGTACTTC CASTTLRTGSSYEQYF . TRBV7-9 . TRBJ2-7
TGTGCCAGCCTCACTAGCGGGAGTAAAAATGAGCAGTTCTTC CASLTSGSKNEQFF once TRBV25-1 TRBD2 TRBJ2-1
TGTGCCAGCAGCCCGGGTGGCACAGATACGCAGTATTTT CASSPGGTDTQYF . TRBV12-3/TRBV12-4 . TRBJ2-3
TGTGCCAGCTTTCAGAACACTGAAGCTTTCTTT CASFQNTEAFF . TRBV28 . TRBJ1-1
TGTGCCAGCCCCGGTGGGGGAGGGCAAGAGACCCAGTACTTC CASPGGGGQETQYF . TRBV6-5 TRBD2 TRBJ2-5
TGTGCCTGGAATAGGGGGCAGGGTCAGCCCCAGCATTTT CAWNRGQGQPQHF . TRBV30 TRBD1 TRBJ1-5
TGTGCCAGCAGAGCTTCCGGGGCCAACGTCCTGACTTTC CASRASGANVLTF . TRBV2 . TRBJ2-6
TGTGCCAGCAGTTTTCTTCTTTTGAACCCACGACCTCTGCTTAGGAATCGGGGTTTCTTT CASSFLLLNPRPLLRNRGFF . TRBV28 . TRBJ1-1
TGTGCCAGCAGTGAATTTGGGGAAGGGGACTCCTACGAGCAGTACTTC CASSEFGEGDSYEQYF . TRBV25-1 . TRBJ2-7
TGTGCCATCAGTGCCTCCAACGGGGTCAATCAGCCCCAGCATTTT CAISASNGVNQPQHF . TRBV10-3 . TRBJ1-5
TGTGCCAGCAGCTTAGGCGGACTAGTCCTGTTCTTC CASSLGGLVLFF . TRBV7-9 TRBD2 TRBJ2-1
TGTGCCAGTAGTATTGGGGAGACAGGGGGCAATCAGCCCCAGCATTTT CASSIGETGGNQPQHF . TRBV19 TRBD1 TRBJ1-5